These 26 T cell receptor beta chains were all obtained from the same sample, sequenced in a study of technical replicates of blood from a few donors. Profiled with immunoSEQ multiplex PCR; TCRdb holds only in-frame clones, not every one. The repertoire holds 60,000 to 80,000 clones, just under 90% seen once, with around 4.9% in the top ten. The sample comprised PBMCs. Source of these receptors: a human donor in good health. Some clones in this sample may be carry-over from other donors' samples.

The chain has TRBV7-9 and TRBJ1-2, with 7 bases fitting TRBD1. The CDR3 extends over 14 amino acids. Germline V gene data show CDR1 as SEHNR and CDR2 as FQNEAQ (reference sequence). V shed 6 bases, J shed 0 bases, and the junction held 4 bases outside the gene matches. The CDR3 sequence: CASSTGVANYGYTF. DNA of the CDR3: TGTGCCAGCAGTACAGGGGTCGCTAACTATGGCTACACCTTC.

The chain has TRBV6-5 and TRBJ2-5; maybe TRBD1 (5 bases). Germline V lookup: CDR1 MNHEY, CDR2 SVGAGI. Between the trimmed V and J ends, which lost 0 bases and 2 bases, there was a span of 10 bases. This CDR3 spans 15 amino acids. The CDR3 sequence is CASSYSGQKQETQYF. The CDR3 coding sequence is TGTGCCAGCAGTTACTCGGGGCAGAAACAAGAGACCCAGTACTTC.

V gene TRBV27 combines with J gene TRBJ2-3; no definite D call. This CDR3 is 16 amino acids long. Germline CDR1 is MNHEY and CDR2 is SMNVEV (reference sequence). Trimming removed 3 bases at V and 1 base at J, with 14 bases between. The CDR3 DNA reads as TGTGCCAGCAGTTTCTTAACGTCCGCGGGCACAGATACGCAGTATTTT. Translating it yields CASSFLTSAGTDTQYF.

About this clone itself: At one boundary the junction diverges from the germline segment, which might be a read error. The chain uses TRBV28 and TRBJ2-7, with TRBD1 as a possible D gene (6 bases). The CDR3 extends over 12 amino acids. Germline CDR1 and CDR2: MDHEN and SYDVKM. This CDR3 reads CASNLQGYEQYF. CDR3 in DNA: TGTGCCAGCAATTTACAGGGCTACGAGCAGTACTTC.

This chain joins TRBV7-3 and TRBJ2-1, with D possibly being TRBD1 (6 bases). This CDR3 has 13 residues. The germline CDR1 and CDR2 sequences are SGHTA and FQGTGA. Trimming removed 3 bases from V and 10 bases from J, with 13 bases in between. The CDR3 loop is CASSFQPGQEQFF. The CDR3 DNA is TGTGCCAGCAGCTTCCAACCGGGACAAGAGCAGTTCTTC.

This clone has just one count. The CDR3 sequence: CASTRRGGGQGKTGELFF. Written as DNA, the CDR3 is TGTGCCAGTACGAGACGGGGGGGCGGGCAGGGGAAGACCGGGGAGCTGTTTTTT. This chain joins TRBV19 and TRBJ2-2; 8 nucleotides match TRBD2. The length of the CDR3 is 18 residues. V was pared by 7 bases and J by 5 bases, with 18 bases of the junction left unmatched. Per the germline V gene, CDR1 is LNHDA and CDR2 is SQIVND (reference sequence).

The V call is TRBV9, the J call TRBJ2-4, with 11 bases that match TRBD2. V shed 0 bases, J shed 3 bases, and the junction held 8 bases outside the gene matches. The germline V gene has CDR1 SGDLS and CDR2 YYNGEE. This CDR3 is built from 18 residues. The CDR3 coding sequence is TGTGCCAGCAGCGTAGAATCTCGCACTAGCGGGGGCAAAAACATTCAGTACTTC. This sequence encodes CASSVESRTSGGKNIQYF.

This chain joins TRBV29-1 and TRBJ1-5; D call uncertain. The CDR3 totals 14 residues. Trimming pared 6 bases from V and 3 bases from J, leaving 15 bases between. Germline CDR1 SQVTM, CDR2 ANQGSEA. In DNA form, the CDR3 reads TGCAGCGTCCCCAGTGGGCTCTCCAATCAGCCCCAGCATTTT. Its translation is CSVPSGLSNQPQHF.

To note about this clone: This same CDR3 is encoded by further DNA sequences in the sample. The V and J genes are TRBV9 and TRBJ2-1; TRBD2 matches 7 bases. This CDR3 is built from 15 residues. V was pared by 0 bases and J by 4 bases, with 4 bases of the junction left unmatched. Germline assignment: CDR1 SGDLS and CDR2 YYNGEE. The CDR3 nucleotides read TGTGCCAGCAGCGTAGGGGGGGGAGGGTACAATGAGCAGTTCTTC. Its protein is CASSVGGGGYNEQFF.

The V and J genes are TRBV7-6 and TRBJ2-1, with D perhaps TRBD2 (5 bases). Germline V gene sequence: CDR1 SGHVS, CDR2 FNYEAQ. This CDR3 has 12 amino acids. Trimming left V 5 bases short and J 9 bases short, with 11 bases between. DNA of the CDR3: TGTGCCAGCAGCCCATCGCGGGTTGAGCAGTTCTTC. Protein product: CASSPSRVEQFF.

The CDR3 nucleotides are TGTGCCAGCAGTTTATTTGCGGACAGGTTGAATAATTCACCCCTCCACTTT. Residues: CASSLFADRLNNSPLHF. The chain uses TRBV27 and TRBJ1-6; TRBD1 aligns across 7 bases. Germline trimming cut 1 base from V and 5 bases from J; bases unmatched to any gene: 8. Germline loops: CDR1 MNHEY, CDR2 SMNVEV (reference sequence). CDR3 length: 17 residues.

This chain joins TRBV10-3 and TRBJ2-7; D is ambiguous. In germline, CDR1 is ENHRY, CDR2 SYGVKD. CDR3 length: 12 residues. With 4 bases removed from V and 7 bases from J, the gap between germline ends came to 11 bases. The CDR3 sequence: CAISVSGKEQYF. In nucleotides, the CDR3 is TGTGCCATCAGTGTTTCTGGCAAGGAGCAGTACTTC.

The chain has TRBV6-6 and TRBJ1-2; D not resolved. CDR3 size: 13 residues. CDR1 is MNHNY, CDR2 SVGAGI, per germline (reference sequence). V was clipped by 3 bases and J by 4 bases, with 9 bases between them. The CDR3 DNA reads as TGTGCCAGCAGTTATGGGCAGAGCTATGGCTACACCTTC. This encodes CASSYGQSYGYTF.

This chain joins TRBV5-1 and TRBJ2-7; 8 positions agree with TRBD1. Trimming took 4 bases from V and 3 from J; bases not matched to a gene: 6. Germline CDR1 reads SGHRS; CDR2 reads YFSETQ. The CDR3 has 14 residues. The CDR3 loop is CASSPDRVGYEQYF. CDR3 DNA sequence: TGCGCCAGCAGCCCGGACAGGGTCGGCTACGAGCAGTACTTC.

V is TRBV4-3 and J is TRBJ2-1, with D possibly being TRBD2 (5 bases). CDR1 and CDR2 from the germline V gene are LGHNA and YSLEER. With 3 bases removed from V and 7 bases from J, the gap between germline ends came to 7 bases. CDR3 length: 12 residues. The CDR3 loop is CASSHRGNEQFF. The CDR3 coding sequence is TGCGCCAGCAGCCACCGGGGTAATGAGCAGTTCTTC.

The genes are TRBV7-2 and TRBJ2-7; a possible D gene is TRBD2 (5 bases). The CDR3 totals 13 residues. Deletions cut 3 bases from V and 5 bases from J, with 11 bases between. Per the germline V gene, CDR1 is SGHTA and CDR2 is FQGNSA. Here the CDR3 reads CASSLRAGDEQYF. The CDR3 coding sequence is TGTGCCAGCAGCTTGAGGGCCGGAGACGAGCAGTACTTC.

This chain joins TRBV13 and TRBJ2-2; 9 bases are shared with TRBD2. The CDR3 runs to 16 residues. Germline values: CDR1 PRHDT, CDR2 FYEKMQ (reference sequence). V shed 3 bases, J shed 9 bases, and the junction held 11 bases outside the gene matches. CDR3: CASSFTLAGIHRELFF. Written as DNA, the CDR3 is TGTGCCAGCAGCTTCACCCTAGCGGGAATCCACCGGGAGCTGTTTTTT. The full variable domain, with the rest looked up from reference TRBV13 and TRBJ2-2, is AAGVIQSPRHLIKEKRETATLKCYPIPRHDTVYWYQQGPGQDPQFLISFYEKMQSDKGSIPDRFSAQQFSDYHSELNMSSLELGDSALYFCASSFTLAGIHRELFFGEGSRLTVL.

This chain links TRBV5-1 with TRBJ2-2; 8 nucleotides match TRBD1. The CDR3 totals 16 residues. Germline V gene lookup returns CDR1 SGHRS and CDR2 YFSETQ. V shed 5 bases, J shed 3 bases, and the junction held 9 bases outside the gene matches. The CDR3 DNA follows: TGCGCCAGCAGATCTCGGACAGGGAAGCACACCGGGGAGCTGTTTTTT. Its protein product is CASRSRTGKHTGELFF.

This chain joins TRBV29-1 and TRBJ1-1; no definite D call. Looked up from germline, CDR1 is SQVTM and CDR2 is ANQGSEA. V lost 5 bases, J lost 4 bases, and 14 bases lay in between. There are 13 residues in the CDR3. The CDR3 DNA sequence: TGCAGCGTTCGTCCCGACCCGGGCACTGAAGCTTTCTTT. The encoded protein is CSVRPDPGTEAFF.

This clone came up once. The rearrangement uses TRBV30 and TRBJ2-5, with TRBD2 matching 15 bases. Germline lookup yields CDR1 GTSNPN and CDR2 SVGIG (reference sequence). Trimming at V came to 4 bases and at J to 6 bases, leaving 9 bases not matched to a gene. The CDR3 length is 16 residues. This chain's CDR3 is CAWTRTSGRAEKTQYF. CDR3 DNA sequence: TGTGCCTGGACCCGGACTAGCGGGAGGGCTGAGAAGACCCAGTACTTC.

This chain uses TRBV5-1 with TRBJ2-3; 9 positions agree with TRBD2. Germline CDR1 is SGHRS and CDR2 is YFSETQ. The ends lost 4 bases at V and 3 bases at J; junction bases unmatched: 9. The CDR3 is 16 residues long. The DNA of the CDR3 is TGCGCCAGCAGCCCAGTAGCGGGGGTTGTGACAGATACGCAGTATTTT. It encodes CASSPVAGVVTDTQYF.

The rearrangement links TRBV4-2 to TRBJ1-2; D gene uncertain. The CDR3 consists of 14 residues. V was shortened by 4 bases and J by 3 bases, with 12 bases between the two germline ends. From germline, CDR1 is LGHNA and CDR2 YNFKEQ. CDR3 protein: CASSRTVEDYGYTF. DNA of the CDR3: TGTGCCAGCAGCCGTACAGTTGAAGACTATGGCTACACCTTC.

The rearrangement links TRBV6-5 to TRBJ1-5; D is unresolved. The V end lost 6 bases, the J end lost 9 bases, and 15 bases lay between the germline ends. The CDR3 is made up of 13 amino acids. The germline V gene encodes CDR1 MNHEY and CDR2 SVGAGI. CDR3 coding DNA: TGTGCCAGCAGCGCGACATCCGATCGGCCCCAGCATTTT. It specifies CASSATSDRPQHF.

The chain carries TRBV6-5 and TRBJ2-1, with D possibly TRBD1 on 6 matching bases. V lost 6 bases and J lost 7, with 16 bases in between. Germline loops: CDR1 MNHEY, CDR2 SVGAGI. The CDR3 spans 14 residues. This chain's CDR3 is CASRLHRVGNEQFF. CDR3 bases: TGTGCCAGCAGATTACACAGGGTGGGGAATGAGCAGTTCTTC.

V gene TRBV11-3 combines with J gene TRBJ2-3, with TRBD2 identical over 7 bases. The CDR3 sequence is 17 residues long. CDR1 is SGHNT and CDR2 is YENEEA in the germline V gene. With V trimmed by 5 bases and J by 5 bases, 16 bases remained unmatched. The CDR3 region has the DNA TGTGCCAGCAGCCCCGGCGGGAGTCAATTATGGGGAGATACGCAGTATTTT. Amino acid sequence: CASSPGGSQLWGDTQYF.

This chain links TRBV14 with TRBJ1-2, with D maybe TRBD1 (6 bases). Trimming took 0 bases from V and 4 from J, leaving 18 bases between them. Germline CDR1 reads SGHDN; CDR2 reads FVKESK. This CDR3 is built from 17 residues. In nucleotides, the CDR3 is TGTGCCAGCAGCCAAGATACGGGCAGGGGCCGGACCTATGGCTACACCTTC. Its protein is CASSQDTGRGRTYGYTF.